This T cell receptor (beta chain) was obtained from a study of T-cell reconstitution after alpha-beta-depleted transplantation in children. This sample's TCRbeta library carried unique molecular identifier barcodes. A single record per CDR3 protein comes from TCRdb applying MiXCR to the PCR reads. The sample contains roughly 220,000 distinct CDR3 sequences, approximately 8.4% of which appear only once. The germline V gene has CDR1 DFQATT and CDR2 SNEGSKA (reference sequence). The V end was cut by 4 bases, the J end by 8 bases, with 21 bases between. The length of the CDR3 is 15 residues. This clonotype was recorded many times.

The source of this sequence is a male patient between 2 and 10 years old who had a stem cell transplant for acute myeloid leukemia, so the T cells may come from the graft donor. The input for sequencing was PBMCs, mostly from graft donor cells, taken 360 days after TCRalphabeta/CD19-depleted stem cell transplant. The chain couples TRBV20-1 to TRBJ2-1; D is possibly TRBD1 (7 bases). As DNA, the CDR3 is TGCAGTGCTACAAACAGACAGGGAGGTCGCGATGAGCAGTTCTTC. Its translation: CSATNRQGGRDEQFF.